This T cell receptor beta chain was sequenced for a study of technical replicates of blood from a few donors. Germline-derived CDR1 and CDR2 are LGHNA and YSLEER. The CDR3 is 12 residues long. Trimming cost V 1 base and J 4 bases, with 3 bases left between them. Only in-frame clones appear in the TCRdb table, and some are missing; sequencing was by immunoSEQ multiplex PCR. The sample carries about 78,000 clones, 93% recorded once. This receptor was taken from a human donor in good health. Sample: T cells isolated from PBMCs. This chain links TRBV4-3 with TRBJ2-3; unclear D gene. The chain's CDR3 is CASSQGPDTQYF. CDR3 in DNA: TGCGCCAGCAGCCAAGGGCCAGATACGCAGTATTTT.